This is a list of T cell receptor beta chains from one sample in a study of liver allograft versus peripheral blood T cells. TCRdb processed the reads anew with MiXCR; each CDR3 protein has one entry. The sample includes about 14,000 distinct CDR3 sequences, about 20% of them seen just once. These receptors all stem from a human patient who had a liver transplant. The T cells may come from the graft donor. CDR3s include the opening cysteine and the closing phenylalanine or tryptophan. Fields, in order: J gene, V gene, D gene, clone size, CDR3 DNA, CDR3 protein. A D gene is named only where the DNA matches it firmly. Clone size is given for some rows only: seen once, a few or many times, or a class if the clone is expanded.

j_call: TRBJ1-1
v_call: TRBV12-3/TRBV12-4
d_call: NA
clone_size: NA
cdr3_nt: TGTGCCAGCAGTTTAAGACGAAAGAACACTGAAGCTTTCTTT
cdr3_aa: CASSLRRKNTEAFF

j_call: TRBJ2-7
v_call: TRBV18
d_call: TRBD1
clone_size: many
cdr3_nt: TGTGCCAGCTCAGGGGACAGGTCAAGGCACGAGCAGTACTTC
cdr3_aa: CASSGDRSRHEQYF

j_call: TRBJ2-1
v_call: TRBV5-6
d_call: TRBD2
clone_size: once
cdr3_nt: TGTGCCAGCAGCTTGGGCGGGGGGTCGTACAATGAGCAGTTCTTC
cdr3_aa: CASSLGGGSYNEQFF

j_call: TRBJ2-1
v_call: TRBV18
d_call: TRBD1
clone_size: NA
cdr3_nt: TGTGCCAGCTCACCTGGGACAGGGCCTTACAATGAGCAGTTCTTC
cdr3_aa: CASSPGTGPYNEQFF

j_call: TRBJ1-4
v_call: TRBV28
d_call: TRBD1
clone_size: many
cdr3_nt: TGTGCCAGCAAGGGGACAGGGGGAGGGAATAATGAAAAACTGTTTTTT
cdr3_aa: CASKGTGGGNNEKLFF

j_call: TRBJ1-3
v_call: TRBV30
d_call: NA
clone_size: NA
cdr3_nt: TGTGCCTGGAGTCCAATTGGGGAGTCTGGAAACACCATATATTTT
cdr3_aa: CAWSPIGESGNTIYF

j_call: TRBJ1-1
v_call: TRBV29-1
d_call: TRBD1
clone_size: medium-sized
cdr3_nt: TGCAGCGTTGTTGCGGCAGGGGGTCGCGAAGCTTTCTTT
cdr3_aa: CSVVAAGGREAFF

j_call: TRBJ2-7
v_call: TRBV5-5
d_call: NA
clone_size: few
cdr3_nt: TGTGCCAGCAGCCGGGAGGGGACAGGGTTAATAAGGGCCTACGAGCAGTACTTC
cdr3_aa: CASSREGTGLIRAYEQYF

j_call: TRBJ1-2
v_call: TRBV6-6
d_call: NA
clone_size: medium-sized
cdr3_nt: TGTGCCAGCAGTCCCTTGACCGCGAACTATGGCTACACCTTC
cdr3_aa: CASSPLTANYGYTF

j_call: TRBJ1-5
v_call: TRBV20-1
d_call: NA
clone_size: NA
cdr3_nt: TGCAGTGCTAGAGCCGACTTAGGGAGCAATCAGCCCCAGCATTTT
cdr3_aa: CSARADLGSNQPQHF

j_call: TRBJ1-5
v_call: TRBV18
d_call: NA
clone_size: NA
cdr3_nt: TGTGCCAGCTCACTAGACAGTTTAGCTAATCAGCCCCAGCATTTT
cdr3_aa: CASSLDSLANQPQHF

j_call: TRBJ1-5
v_call: TRBV10-3
d_call: NA
clone_size: many
cdr3_nt: TGTGCCATCAGTGAGGGAGTTCAGAATCAGCCCCAGCATTTT
cdr3_aa: CAISEGVQNQPQHF

j_call: TRBJ2-7
v_call: TRBV20-1
d_call: TRBD2
clone_size: few
cdr3_nt: TGCAGTGCTAGGGGACTAGCGGGGGGCCGCCACAGCTCCTACGAGCAGTACTTC
cdr3_aa: CSARGLAGGRHSSYEQYF

j_call: TRBJ1-5
v_call: TRBV6-2/TRBV6-3
d_call: NA
clone_size: many
cdr3_nt: TGTGCCAGCAGTTACTCTTGGGGAGAGGGGCCCCAGCATTTT
cdr3_aa: CASSYSWGEGPQHF

j_call: TRBJ1-3
v_call: TRBV19
d_call: NA
clone_size: few
cdr3_nt: TGTGCCAGTAGTATAGGGCATTCTGGAAACACCATATATTTT
cdr3_aa: CASSIGHSGNTIYF

j_call: TRBJ2-1
v_call: TRBV10-3
d_call: TRBD1
clone_size: many
cdr3_nt: TGTGCCATCAGGGGGACAGAATACAATGAGCAGTTCTTC
cdr3_aa: CAIRGTEYNEQFF

j_call: TRBJ1-2
v_call: TRBV5-6
d_call: TRBD1
clone_size: medium-sized
cdr3_nt: TGTGCCAGCAGCTTGTTGGGGACAGGGGCGTATGGCTACACCTTC
cdr3_aa: CASSLLGTGAYGYTF